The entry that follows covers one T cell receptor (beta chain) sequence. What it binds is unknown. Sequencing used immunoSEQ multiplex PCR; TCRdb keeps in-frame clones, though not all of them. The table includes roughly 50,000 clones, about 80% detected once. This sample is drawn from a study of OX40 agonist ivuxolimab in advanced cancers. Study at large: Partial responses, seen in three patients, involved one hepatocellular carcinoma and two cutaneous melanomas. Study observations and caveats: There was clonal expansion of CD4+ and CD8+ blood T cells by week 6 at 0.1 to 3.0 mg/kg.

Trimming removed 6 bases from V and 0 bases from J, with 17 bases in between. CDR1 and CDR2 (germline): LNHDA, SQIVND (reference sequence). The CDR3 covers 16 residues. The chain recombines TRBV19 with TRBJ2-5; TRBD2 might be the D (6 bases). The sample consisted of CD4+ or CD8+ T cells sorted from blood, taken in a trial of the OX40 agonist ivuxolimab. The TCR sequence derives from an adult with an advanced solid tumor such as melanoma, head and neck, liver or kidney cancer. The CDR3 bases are TGTGCCAGTAGAAACCGCCGGGACTCCTACCAAGAGACCCAGTACTTC. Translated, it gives CASRNRRDSYQETQYF. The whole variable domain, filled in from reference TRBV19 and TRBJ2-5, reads DGGITQSPKYLFRKEGQNVTLSCEQNLNHDAMYWYRQDPGQGLRLIYYSQIVNDFQKGDIAEGYSVSREKKESFPLTVTSAQKNPTAFYLCASRNRRDSYQETQYFGPGTRLLVL.